The clone carrying this T cell receptor beta chain has a count of ten or more. Its antigen is as yet unknown. TCRdb recomputed calls from the 5' RACE reads with MiXCR, one row per CDR3 protein. Here the sample spans about 210,000 distinct CDR3 sequences, just under 7.5% being singletons. The entry originates in a study of CD8 T cells in ankylosing spondylitis. This CDR3 spans 16 amino acids. CDR1 is LGHNA, CDR2 YNFKEQ, per germline. With 6 bases clipped from V and 1 base from J, the junction kept 9 bases outside the gene matches. General study points: It appeared that ankylosing spondylitis blood was characterized by a TCR beta motif of under ten highly homologous variants.

The V and J genes are TRBV4-2 and TRBJ1-2; the match to TRBD1 covers 9 bases. The sequence was obtained from a male donor with ankylosing spondylitis. Sequencing was done on a sample of blood, either unsorted or a sorted T cell fraction (not recorded which). The CDR3 nucleotides read TGTGCCAGCAGGCTTAAAGACAGGGGGGATAACTATGGCTACACCTTC. Protein: CASRLKDRGDNYGYTF.